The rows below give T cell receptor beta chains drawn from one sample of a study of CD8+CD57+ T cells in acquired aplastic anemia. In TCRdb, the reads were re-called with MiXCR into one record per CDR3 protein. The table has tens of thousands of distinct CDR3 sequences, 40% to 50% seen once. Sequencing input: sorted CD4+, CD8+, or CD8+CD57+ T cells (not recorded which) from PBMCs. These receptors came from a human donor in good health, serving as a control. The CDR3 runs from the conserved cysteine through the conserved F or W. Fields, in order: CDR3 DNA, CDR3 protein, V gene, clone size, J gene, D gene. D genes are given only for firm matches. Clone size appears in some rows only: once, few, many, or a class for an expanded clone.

CDR3 DNA: TGCAGTGCTAGTGGGGCGGCTTACTCCTACGAGCAGTACTTC
CDR3 protein: CSASGAAYSYEQYF
V gene: TRBV20-1
clone size: many
J gene: TRBJ2-7
D gene: .

CDR3 DNA: TGCGCCAGCAGCCAGAACAGGGGAACTGAAGCTTTCTTT
CDR3 protein: CASSQNRGTEAFF
V gene: TRBV4-1
clone size: many
J gene: TRBJ1-1
D gene: TRBD1

CDR3 DNA: TGTGCCAGCAGTTTATCAGCAGGCCTATATGGCTACACCTTC
CDR3 protein: CASSLSAGLYGYTF
V gene: TRBV27
clone size: .
J gene: TRBJ1-2
D gene: .

CDR3 DNA: TGTGCCAGTGGGGAGGACAGGGTTAACCAGCCCCAGCATTTT
CDR3 protein: CASGEDRVNQPQHF
V gene: TRBV4-2
clone size: many
J gene: TRBJ1-5
D gene: TRBD1

CDR3 DNA: TGTGCCTCGTTGGGGGTTAACTATGGCTACACCTTC
CDR3 protein: CASLGVNYGYTF
V gene: TRBV6-2/TRBV6-3
clone size: .
J gene: TRBJ1-2
D gene: .

CDR3 DNA: TGCAGTGCTAGAGAAACAGGGATCCAGTACTTC
CDR3 protein: CSARETGIQYF
V gene: TRBV20-1
clone size: many
J gene: TRBJ2-5
D gene: .

CDR3 DNA: TGCAGTGCTACAGGTAGTGGCTACGAGCAGTACTTC
CDR3 protein: CSATGSGYEQYF
V gene: TRBV20-1
clone size: many
J gene: TRBJ2-7
D gene: .

CDR3 DNA: TGTGCCAGCAGTCCCCTTTTACTTACCGGGGAGCTGTTTTTT
CDR3 protein: CASSPLLLTGELFF
V gene: TRBV6-2/TRBV6-3
clone size: few
J gene: TRBJ2-2
D gene: .

CDR3 DNA: TGTGCCACCAGTGACCCCCAGGGGGGCGGGAGGGCCGCAGATACGCAGTATTTT
CDR3 protein: CATSDPQGGGRAADTQYF
V gene: TRBV24-1
clone size: many
J gene: TRBJ2-3
D gene: TRBD2

CDR3 DNA: TGTGCCAGCCAAGAGACAAACTATGGCTACACCTTC
CDR3 protein: CASQETNYGYTF
V gene: TRBV7-2
clone size: .
J gene: TRBJ1-2
D gene: .

CDR3 DNA: TGTGCCATCGGTCAGGGGTCAGGAACTGAAGCTTTCTTT
CDR3 protein: CAIGQGSGTEAFF
V gene: TRBV10-3
clone size: few
J gene: TRBJ1-1
D gene: .

CDR3 DNA: TGTGCCAGCAGTGAAGTCCTGGGGGGCCATGAGCAGTTCTTC
CDR3 protein: CASSEVLGGHEQFF
V gene: TRBV2
clone size: many
J gene: TRBJ2-1
D gene: .

CDR3 DNA: TGTGCCAGCAGTGAGACGACAGGGCCCATCCAAGAGACCCAGTACTTC
CDR3 protein: CASSETTGPIQETQYF
V gene: TRBV25-1
clone size: many
J gene: TRBJ2-5
D gene: TRBD1

CDR3 DNA: TGTGCCAGCAGTTTACGGGTAGGAAATTCACCCCTCCACTTT
CDR3 protein: CASSLRVGNSPLHF
V gene: TRBV27
clone size: many
J gene: TRBJ1-6
D gene: .

CDR3 DNA: TGTGCCAGCAGCAATGGAGGACTAGCGGGAAGGGAGACCCAGTACTTC
CDR3 protein: CASSNGGLAGRETQYF
V gene: TRBV11-2
clone size: many
J gene: TRBJ2-5
D gene: TRBD2

CDR3 DNA: TGTGCCAGCAGGTCCGGGACAGTGCTCAATCAGCCCCAGCATTTT
CDR3 protein: CASRSGTVLNQPQHF
V gene: TRBV2
clone size: once
J gene: TRBJ1-5
D gene: TRBD1

CDR3 DNA: TGTGCCAGCAGCAGAGAAGGGGGCAATGAGCAGTTCTTC
CDR3 protein: CASSREGGNEQFF
V gene: TRBV7-2
clone size: .
J gene: TRBJ2-1
D gene: .

CDR3 DNA: TGTGCCAGCAGCTTTTCCTCGGGGAGCACAGATACGCAGTATTTT
CDR3 protein: CASSFSSGSTDTQYF
V gene: TRBV11-2
clone size: .
J gene: TRBJ2-3
D gene: .

CDR3 DNA: TGTGCCAGTAGTATCCGAGGATCTAGCACAGATACGCAGTATTTT
CDR3 protein: CASSIRGSSTDTQYF
V gene: TRBV19
clone size: .
J gene: TRBJ2-3
D gene: .

CDR3 DNA: TGTGCCAGCAGCTCCCCCCGGGGGTACAACACTGAAGCTTTCTTT
CDR3 protein: CASSSPRGYNTEAFF
V gene: TRBV11-2
clone size: .
J gene: TRBJ1-1
D gene: .

CDR3 DNA: TGTGCCAGCAGTGAACGGGGGAACACTGAAGCTTTCTTT
CDR3 protein: CASSERGNTEAFF
V gene: TRBV6-4
clone size: many
J gene: TRBJ1-1
D gene: .

CDR3 DNA: TGTGCCAGCAGCCCCTGGGCTTCCCGCTCCTACGAGCAGTACTTC
CDR3 protein: CASSPWASRSYEQYF
V gene: TRBV14
clone size: many
J gene: TRBJ2-7
D gene: .

CDR3 DNA: TGTGCCAGTAGTCAGGGACAGGGCTACGAGCAGTACTTC
CDR3 protein: CASSQGQGYEQYF
V gene: TRBV19
clone size: many
J gene: TRBJ2-7
D gene: TRBD1

CDR3 DNA: TGTGCCAGCAGTCCGGGACAGCAGCTTCATGGCTACACCTTC
CDR3 protein: CASSPGQQLHGYTF
V gene: TRBV27
clone size: few
J gene: TRBJ1-2
D gene: TRBD1

CDR3 DNA: TGCAGCGTCTCCGAACCCATCGAGCAGTACTTC
CDR3 protein: CSVSEPIEQYF
V gene: TRBV29-1
clone size: .
J gene: TRBJ2-7
D gene: .

CDR3 DNA: TGTGCCAGTAGTGACGGGGGACTGAGCTATGGCTACACCTTC
CDR3 protein: CASSDGGLSYGYTF
V gene: TRBV19
clone size: .
J gene: TRBJ1-2
D gene: .

CDR3 DNA: TGTGCCAGCAGTGAGACAGTTAATCAGCCCCAGCATTTT
CDR3 protein: CASSETVNQPQHF
V gene: TRBV2
clone size: .
J gene: TRBJ1-5
D gene: .

CDR3 DNA: TGCGCCAGCAGCCAAGTGATCGCAGGGAGAGGCTACACCTTC
CDR3 protein: CASSQVIAGRGYTF
V gene: TRBV4-3
clone size: few
J gene: TRBJ1-2
D gene: .

CDR3 DNA: TGTGCCAGCAGTGACGGACTAGTTCAGTATTTT
CDR3 protein: CASSDGLVQYF
V gene: TRBV25-1
clone size: .
J gene: TRBJ2-3
D gene: TRBD2

CDR3 DNA: TGTGCCAGCAGCCAAGATGCGGGGCTTAGCAATCAGCCCCAGCATTTT
CDR3 protein: CASSQDAGLSNQPQHF
V gene: TRBV3-1
clone size: few
J gene: TRBJ1-5
D gene: .

CDR3 DNA: TGCGCCAGCAGCTTAGAGCCAGGCAATCAGCCCCAGCATTTT
CDR3 protein: CASSLEPGNQPQHF
V gene: TRBV5-1
clone size: .
J gene: TRBJ1-5
D gene: .

CDR3 DNA: TGTGCCATCAGTGAGGCGCCAGACTTGTTAGAGCAGTTCTTC
CDR3 protein: CAISEAPDLLEQFF
V gene: TRBV10-3
clone size: .
J gene: TRBJ2-1
D gene: .

CDR3 DNA: TGCAGTGCTAGACCCAACACCGGGGAGCTGTTTTTT
CDR3 protein: CSARPNTGELFF
V gene: TRBV20-1
clone size: many
J gene: TRBJ2-2
D gene: .

CDR3 DNA: TGCAGTGCCAGGACTAGCCTTCACTACGAGCAGTACTTC
CDR3 protein: CSARTSLHYEQYF
V gene: TRBV20-1
clone size: once
J gene: TRBJ2-7
D gene: TRBD2

CDR3 DNA: TGTGCCAGCAGTTCCGCCTCTTCTAACTCACCCCTCCACTTT
CDR3 protein: CASSSASSNSPLHF
V gene: TRBV12-3/TRBV12-4
clone size: .
J gene: TRBJ1-6
D gene: .

CDR3 DNA: TGTGCCAGCAGCTCAGGGCGGGGGAGTCGGAACACTGAAGCTTTCTTT
CDR3 protein: CASSSGRGSRNTEAFF
V gene: TRBV7-8
clone size: many
J gene: TRBJ1-1
D gene: .

CDR3 DNA: TGTGCCAGCAGCGATTCCGGACAGGGCCACTACGTGCAGTACTTC
CDR3 protein: CASSDSGQGHYVQYF
V gene: TRBV16
clone size: .
J gene: TRBJ2-7
D gene: TRBD1

CDR3 DNA: TGTGCCAGCAGAAATTCTGGGGCCAACGTCCTGACTTTC
CDR3 protein: CASRNSGANVLTF
V gene: TRBV7-3
clone size: few
J gene: TRBJ2-6
D gene: .

CDR3 DNA: TGTGCCAGCAGTCTGGCCTTCAACAATGAGCAGTTCTTC
CDR3 protein: CASSLAFNNEQFF
V gene: TRBV6-1
clone size: .
J gene: TRBJ2-1
D gene: .

CDR3 DNA: TGTGCCAGCAGTCCCGGGACAACCTATAATTCACCCCTCCACTTT
CDR3 protein: CASSPGTTYNSPLHF
V gene: TRBV25-1
clone size: .
J gene: TRBJ1-6
D gene: .

CDR3 DNA: TGTGCCACCAGTGAGGACAAAGTTCTCGATACGCAGTATTTT
CDR3 protein: CATSEDKVLDTQYF
V gene: TRBV24-1
clone size: many
J gene: TRBJ2-3
D gene: .

CDR3 DNA: TGTGCCAGTAGTCCAATGAGGGGTCAAGCTTTCTTT
CDR3 protein: CASSPMRGQAFF
V gene: TRBV19
clone size: .
J gene: TRBJ1-1
D gene: .

CDR3 DNA: TGTGCTAGTCACTCCGGGACAGGGGGCTTCACTGAAGCTTTCTTT
CDR3 protein: CASHSGTGGFTEAFF
V gene: TRBV12-5
clone size: few
J gene: TRBJ1-1
D gene: TRBD1

CDR3 DNA: TGTGCCATCAGTGAGTCACTAGCGGGTACAGATACGCAGTATTTT
CDR3 protein: CAISESLAGTDTQYF
V gene: TRBV10-3
clone size: once
J gene: TRBJ2-3
D gene: TRBD2

CDR3 DNA: TGTGCCAGCAGCCTAGGGGAGACTGAAGCTTTCTTT
CDR3 protein: CASSLGETEAFF
V gene: TRBV7-8
clone size: once
J gene: TRBJ1-1
D gene: .

CDR3 DNA: TGTGCCAGCAGTTTGGTTCAGAGCAATCAGCCCCAGCATTTT
CDR3 protein: CASSLVQSNQPQHF
V gene: TRBV27
clone size: .
J gene: TRBJ1-5
D gene: .

CDR3 DNA: TGTGCCAGCAGTACCTTCCAGGGACTGACTAATGAAAAACTGTTTTTT
CDR3 protein: CASSTFQGLTNEKLFF
V gene: TRBV25-1
clone size: few
J gene: TRBJ1-4
D gene: .

CDR3 DNA: TGTGCCACCAGCAGAGGAGGGCTCCCGGGCACAGATACGCAGTATTTT
CDR3 protein: CATSRGGLPGTDTQYF
V gene: TRBV15
clone size: once
J gene: TRBJ2-3
D gene: .

CDR3 DNA: TGTGCCAGCAGCGTAGCTGGGGGGGAGGGTTACAATGAGCAGTTCTTC
CDR3 protein: CASSVAGGEGYNEQFF
V gene: TRBV25-1
clone size: .
J gene: TRBJ2-1
D gene: TRBD2

CDR3 DNA: TGTGCCAGCAGGGGCAGCCCCTACGAGCAGTACTTC
CDR3 protein: CASRGSPYEQYF
V gene: TRBV6-1
clone size: many
J gene: TRBJ2-7
D gene: .

CDR3 DNA: TGTGCCAGTAGTATCTGGGCGGGGAACGAGGTCGAGCAGTACTTC
CDR3 protein: CASSIWAGNEVEQYF
V gene: TRBV19
clone size: many
J gene: TRBJ2-7
D gene: .

CDR3 DNA: TGTGCCAGCAGCTTTAGGACAGGGACGGCCCACGAGCAGTACTTC
CDR3 protein: CASSFRTGTAHEQYF
V gene: TRBV7-9
clone size: many
J gene: TRBJ2-7
D gene: TRBD1

CDR3 DNA: TGCAGTGCTAGAGTGGACGGGACGGAAGCTCTTAGAAACTATGGCTACACCTTC
CDR3 protein: CSARVDGTEALRNYGYTF
V gene: TRBV20-1
clone size: once
J gene: TRBJ1-2
D gene: .

CDR3 DNA: TGTGCCAGCAGTGGCCGGGAGGCTGGGGAAAAACTGTTTTTT
CDR3 protein: CASSGREAGEKLFF
V gene: TRBV6-1
clone size: .
J gene: TRBJ1-4
D gene: .

CDR3 DNA: TGCAGTGCTAGCCAAACAGGGTCTTGGGACAATGAGCAGTTCTTC
CDR3 protein: CSASQTGSWDNEQFF
V gene: TRBV20-1
clone size: many
J gene: TRBJ2-1
D gene: .

CDR3 DNA: TGTGCCAGCACCTCGGGGAGGACACCTAGCACAGATACGCAGTATTTT
CDR3 protein: CASTSGRTPSTDTQYF
V gene: TRBV9
clone size: few
J gene: TRBJ2-3
D gene: .

CDR3 DNA: TGTGCCAGTAGTCCCCCCCACAGGGAGAACACCGGGGAGCTGTTTTTT
CDR3 protein: CASSPPHRENTGELFF
V gene: TRBV19
clone size: .
J gene: TRBJ2-2
D gene: .